This T cell receptor beta chain was obtained from a study of T cell responses to AZD1222 COVID-19 vaccine. TCRdb's copy holds only in-frame clones and misses some; the assay was immunoSEQ multiplex PCR. This sample has approximately 110,000 clones, with around 92% found just once. The germline V gene has CDR1 KGHSH and CDR2 LQKENI. The CDR3 consists of 14 residues. The germline V and J ends were trimmed by 3 bases and 4 bases, with 9 bases remaining between them. This clone was counted once. The source was peripheral blood, collected 28 days after the second AZD1222 dose. This sequence was found in an adult who received the AZD1222 COVID-19 vaccine. The chain recombines TRBV18 with TRBJ2-2, with no clear D. The CDR3 DNA reads as TGTGCCAGCTCACCGGACCGGACCACCGGGGAGCTGTTTTTT. Translating gives CASSPDRTTGELFF.